Shown below are 4 T cell receptor beta chains from a single sample sequenced in a study of OX40 agonist ivuxolimab in advanced cancers. Sequencing used immunoSEQ multiplex PCR; TCRdb keeps in-frame clones, though not all of them. The sample yields under 70,000 clones, more than 75% seen once. Sequenced material: CD4+ or CD8+ T cells sorted from blood, taken in a trial of the OX40 agonist ivuxolimab. Receptors were obtained from an adult with an advanced solid tumor such as melanoma, head and neck, liver or kidney cancer.

This clone was recorded only once. The chain recombines TRBV5-6 with TRBJ1-5; D gene ambiguous. Trimming stripped 3 bases from V and 0 bases from J, with 10 bases between. CDR3 length equals 15 residues. Germline V gene sequence: CDR1 SGHDT, CDR2 YYEEEE. The CDR3 coding sequence is TGTGCCAGCAGCTCGAATCTTTATAGCAATCAGCCCCAGCATTTT. Residues: CASSSNLYSNQPQHF.

J is TRBJ2-1 and V is TRBV5-1; D gene ambiguous. In germline, CDR1 is SGHRS, CDR2 YFSETQ. The CDR3 totals 13 residues. V was pared by 2 bases and J by 8 bases, with 11 bases between. The DNA of the CDR3 is TGCGCCAGCAGCTTTAACGGAGACGATGAGCAGTTCTTC. Its protein product is CASSFNGDDEQFF.

The chain has TRBV5-1 and TRBJ2-7; 10 bases match TRBD1. The length of the CDR3 is 16 residues. With V trimmed by 4 bases and J by 5 bases, 12 bases remained unmatched. From germline, CDR1 is SGHRS and CDR2 YFSETQ. CDR3 residues: CASSEQSGTGDDEQYF. For the CDR3, the DNA is TGCGCCAGCAGCGAGCAATCCGGGACAGGGGACGACGAGCAGTACTTC.

This clone was counted a single time. This sequence joins TRBV11-2 and TRBJ2-7; either TRBD1 or TRBD2 may fit D (5 bases each). Trimming shortened V by 5 bases and J by 1 base, and 12 bases separated the two germline ends. Germline loops: CDR1 SGHAT, CDR2 FQNNGV. CDR3 size: 14 residues. The CDR3 spells CASSPRGASYEQYF. The CDR3 DNA is TGTGCCAGCAGCCCGCGAGGGGCATCCTACGAGCAGTACTTC.